These 15 T cell receptor beta chains came from one sample sequenced in a study of T cells in Graves' hyperthyroidism and ophthalmopathy. TCR beta CDR3 regions were amplified from RNA transcripts. First-round RT-PCR targeting the TCR CDR3 was performed with the HTBI primer set. TCRdb called the multiplex PCR reads again in MiXCR, with one record for every CDR3 protein. The sample has about 400,000 distinct CDR3 sequences, 14% to 15% seen once. The sequenced material came from blood. These receptors all come from a man between 18 and 35 years old with Graves' ophthalmopathy.

The V and J genes are TRBV6-1 and TRBJ1-5; TRBD1 matches 9 bases. V trimming: 4 bases; J trimming: 3 bases; junction bases outside the gene matches: 7. CDR1 and CDR2 (germline): MNHNS, SASEGT. The length of the CDR3 is 16 residues. CDR3 nucleotides: TGTGCCAGCAGTGTATCCGGGACAGGGCTCAATCAGCCCCAGCATTTT. It specifies CASSVSGTGLNQPQHF.

This clonotype was counted at least ten times. A read error may account for a junction end that differs from germline. In DNA, the CDR3 is TGTGCCACCAGTAGAGAGACCGGTAACACTGAAGCTTTCTTT. Its protein product is CATSRETGNTEAFF. The J gene is TRBJ1-1, the V gene TRBV15; no firm D call. The CDR3 spans 14 residues. Germline lookup yields CDR1 LNHNV and CDR2 YYDKDF (reference sequence). Full variable domain (outside the CDR3, taken from reference TRBV15 and TRBJ1-1): DAMVIQNPRYQVTQFGKPVTLSCSQTLNHNVMYWYQQKSSQAPKLLFHYYDKDFNNEADTPDNFQSRRPNTSFCFLDIRSPGLGDTAMYLCATSRETGNTEAFFGQGTRLTVV.

This clonotype has at least ten counts. Germline is not matched at one junction end, which may reflect a read error. CDR3 nucleotide sequence: TGTGCCAGCAGTAACAGACTAGTCCCCTCCCACAATGAGCAGTTCTTC. Translated, it gives CASSNRLVPSHNEQFF. The rearrangement links TRBV28 to TRBJ2-1, with TRBD2 as a possible D gene (6 bases). The length of the CDR3 is 16 residues. Germline CDR1 and CDR2: MDHEN and SYDVKM.

The chain couples TRBV19 to TRBJ2-7; a possible D gene is TRBD2 (6 bases). Trimming cost V 5 bases and J 5 bases, with 19 bases left between them. CDR1 LNHDA and CDR2 SQIVND come from the germline V gene (reference sequence). The CDR3 spans 15 residues. The CDR3 is CASSAGGAGQNEQYF. For the CDR3, the DNA is TGTGCCAGTAGTGCCGGCGGGGCAGGGCAGAACGAGCAGTACTTC. The full variable domain, in which reference TRBV19 and TRBJ2-7 provide the parts outside the CDR3, is DGGITQSPKYLFRKEGQNVTLSCEQNLNHDAMYWYRQDPGQGLRLIYYSQIVNDFQKGDIAEGYSVSREKKESFPLTVTSAQKNPTAFYLCASSAGGAGQNEQYFGPGTRLTVT.

This clonotype showed up many times. The chain links TRBV2 to TRBJ2-3, with TRBD1 matching over 7 bases. Trimming at V came to 6 bases and at J to 2 bases, leaving 11 bases not matched to a gene. In germline, CDR1 is SNHLY, CDR2 FYNNEI. The CDR3 runs 16 residues. CDR3 protein: CASSWGTVSLTDTQYF. The CDR3 DNA is TGTGCCAGCAGCTGGGGGACAGTTAGTCTCACAGATACGCAGTATTTT.

This clonotype was picked up a small number of times. This rearrangement joins TRBV18 to TRBJ1-5, with 7 bases lining up with TRBD1. J was trimmed by 10 bases and V by 3 bases; bases with no gene match: 12. The CDR3 runs 15 residues. CDR1 KGHSH and CDR2 LQKENI come from the germline V gene. CDR3: CASSPTGTSQGPQHF. CDR3 in DNA: TGTGCCAGCTCACCGACAGGGACCTCGCAAGGACCCCAGCATTTT.

This clonotype was observed many times. The V call is TRBV11-2, the J call TRBJ2-7; 8 bases are a match to TRBD1. With 3 bases clipped from V and 2 bases from J, the junction kept 3 bases outside the gene matches. The V gene's germline CDR1 is SGHAT and CDR2 FQNNGV. This CDR3 spans 14 amino acids. CDR3 protein: CASSFGQGPYEQYF. CDR3 bases: TGTGCCAGCAGCTTTGGACAGGGTCCCTACGAGCAGTACTTC.

This clonotype was detected ten times or more. V and J are TRBV5-1 and TRBJ2-7; 7 bases are shared with TRBD2. The CDR3 consists of 14 residues. Germline V CDR1 and CDR2: SGHRS, YFSETQ. The V and J ends lost 4 bases and 3 bases, in that order; junction bases with no gene match: 7. The CDR3 spells CASSPGPGGYEQYF. CDR3 in DNA: TGCGCCAGCAGCCCGGGCCCGGGGGGCTACGAGCAGTACTTC.

This clonotype has at least ten counts. This chain uses TRBV5-1 with TRBJ1-1; possible D gene TRBD1, 5 bases. Trimming removed 4 bases at V and 8 bases at J, with 15 bases between. CDR1 is SGHRS, CDR2 YFSETQ, per germline. The CDR3 length is 13 residues. The CDR3 region is CASSTDSGVEAFF. The CDR3 nucleotides read TGCGCCAGCAGCACAGACAGTGGCGTAGAAGCTTTCTTT.

This clonotype was seen many times. V usage is TRBV20-1 and J usage is TRBJ2-7, with D tentatively TRBD1 (6 bases). Germline V gives CDR1 DFQATT, CDR2 SNEGSKA (reference sequence). The CDR3 runs to 14 residues. The V and J ends lost 5 bases and 3 bases respectively, with 17 bases between them. The CDR3 DNA reads as TGCAGTGCTCTAACCGGGACATACAACTACGAGCAGTACTTC. Translating it yields CSALTGTYNYEQYF.

This clonotype was counted many times. J is TRBJ2-3 and V is TRBV5-1, with D maybe TRBD2 (5 bases). V was shortened by 4 bases and J by 4 bases, with 19 bases between the two germline ends. This CDR3 is 16 amino acids long. CDR1 is SGHRS and CDR2 is YFSETQ in the germline V gene. The CDR3: CASSLSMTGRADTQYF. CDR3 DNA: TGCGCCAGCAGCCTATCGATGACGGGAAGAGCAGATACGCAGTATTTT.

This clonotype was picked up a small number of times. A much larger clone differs from this one at a single base, so this may be a read error. The chain couples TRBV27 to TRBJ2-1; possible D gene TRBD2, 8 bases. Germline assignment: CDR1 MNHEY and CDR2 SMNVEV (reference sequence). The CDR3 spans 20 residues. Trimming shortened V by 6 bases and J by 2 bases, and 29 bases separated the two germline ends. CDR3 nucleotide sequence: TGTGCCAGCAGCGCCAGGCCGGGAGGGGGCCCAAGTAGCCCCTACAATGAGCAGTTCTTC. Its protein product is CASSARPGGGPSSPYNEQFF.

There are many counts of this clonotype. The chain carries TRBV3-1 and TRBJ2-5; 15 nucleotides align to TRBD2. Germline lookup yields CDR1 LGHDT and CDR2 YNNKEL (reference sequence). The CDR3 contains 14 residues. V trimming: 5 bases; J trimming: 13 bases; junction bases outside the gene matches: 8. DNA for the CDR3: TGTGCCAGCAGCAGAGGGACTAGCGGGGGGCCATGGTACTTC. The encoded protein is CASSRGTSGGPWYF.

This chain uses TRBV19 with TRBJ2-1, with a tentative D call TRBD1 (5 bases). The CDR3 runs 19 residues. V was shortened by 7 bases and J by 4 bases, with 29 bases between the two germline ends. Germline assignment: CDR1 LNHDA and CDR2 SQIVND (reference sequence). The CDR3 region has the DNA TGTGCCAGTAAATCACTTACTTTAGGAACAGGTCTTCCATACAATGAGCAGTTCTTC. It codes for CASKSLTLGTGLPYNEQFF.

This clonotype was seen a few times. The chain is built from TRBV10-2 and TRBJ1-2, with TRBD1 identical over 7 bases. V lost 4 bases, J lost 6 bases, and 17 bases stayed unmatched. The CDR3 is 17 residues long. Germline V gene lookup returns CDR1 WSHSY and CDR2 SAAADI. The CDR3 nucleotides are TGCGCCAGCAGTGCTAGGGACAGTCGGAGGCTTATGGATGGCTACACCTTC. Protein product: CASSARDSRRLMDGYTF.